This T cell receptor beta chain was documented in a study of blood T cell repertoires in COVID-19. Study-wide background: Nucleic acid was either cDNA or gDNA, and it came from T cells, B-cell-depleted T cells, or PBMCs.

Trimming pared 5 bases from V and 1 base from J, leaving 15 bases between. The germline CDR1 and CDR2 sequences are MNHEY and SVGAGI. This CDR3 is 15 amino acids long. Here immunoSEQ multiplex PCR was the method, and the copy in TCRdb shows in-frame clones only, minus some. Of under 300,000 clones detected, 85% appear once; the ten largest clones hold around 6.8%. The rearrangement joins TRBV6-5 to TRBJ2-7; the D gene is possibly TRBD1 (5 bases). The sample consisted of peripheral blood. This TCR came from a woman in her sixties with active or convalescent COVID-19. The CDR3 DNA sequence: TGTGCCAGCAGTCCAGGGTACACTCCTTCCTACGAGCAGTACGTC. Its translation: CASSPGYTPSYEQYV.